This T cell receptor (beta chain) was found in a study of T cells in Graves' hyperthyroidism and ophthalmopathy. Overall study results and limits: Blood also carried most thyroid clonotypes expanded above 0.001. A model of 13 V-J features distinguished ophthalmopathy from stable hyperthyroidism.

This clonotype was seen at least ten times. What it binds is unknown. The CDR3 contains 15 residues. V was pared by 3 bases and J by 5 bases, with 11 bases between. The germline V gene has CDR1 SNHLY and CDR2 FYNNEI. Uncontrolled infection, other autoimmune disease, pregnancy or lactation led to exclusion. Each 10 ml fresh peripheral blood draw supplied the PBMCs. Researchers took RNA transcripts and amplified the TCR beta CDR3 regions from them. An initial round of RT-PCR targeting the TCR CDR3 relied on the HTBI primer set. TCRdb re-analysed the multiplex PCR reads in MiXCR, keeping a single row per CDR3 protein. The table records approximately 600,000 distinct CDR3 sequences, approximately 14% of them present only once.

This receptor was obtained from a woman aged 18-35 years with Graves' ophthalmopathy. The specimen sequenced was blood. The V and J genes are TRBV2 and TRBJ1-6, with D unresolved. DNA of the CDR3: TGTGCCAGCAGTGATCCGGCCCTAAATAATTCACCCCTCCACTTT. It yields the protein CASSDPALNNSPLHF.